Listed here is a single T cell receptor beta chain. It has no known antigen specificity. Base-call qualities are not available, and no considerably larger clone is one nucleotide away. The donors were 40 or so Caucasian individuals from Russia, aged roughly 6 to 95 years, who were systemically healthy. Ten milliliters of peripheral blood were drawn from each donor into EDTA-treated Vacutainer tubes. Ficoll-Paque density-gradient centrifugation was used to isolate PBMCs, with at least 6.5 million per sample. Trizol reagent was used to extract total RNA from the PBMCs, yielding at least 5.5 micrograms per sample. The percentages of naive CD45RAhigh/CD27high T cells were determined by flow cytometry on a PBMC aliquot from every donor. The V end loses 3 bases and the J end loses 0 bases, and a stretch of 6 bases separates them. The CDR3 has 14 amino acids, counting the end cysteine and phenylalanine. Only the CDR3 region is kept as DNA, spanning 42 bases read in frame from base 1. CDR1 LGHNA and CDR2 YSLEER were looked up in the germline V gene.

This specimen comes from a study of blood T cells in healthy people across ages (dated by TCRdb to the mid-2010s). For the wider study: In model experiments, template switching captured about one uniquely barcoded TCR beta cDNA molecule for every two T cells. To track age-related changes in TCR beta repertoire diversity, the study relied on deep sequencing normalized with unique cDNA molecular identifiers. Donors were grouped into four age groups: young (average approximately 15 years), middle-aged (39), aged (roughly 62) and long-lived (just over 80). The study analyzed two additional independent replicas of 1 million unique cDNA reads from the same blood draw for two donors, one aged 18 to 30 and one aged 80 or older.

Libraries were prepared through 5' RACE. Sequencing instrument: Illumina HiSeq 2500. The second PCR ran for roughly 7 to 12 cycles and used a J-beta primer mix along with a sample-barcoded 5' primer. A template-switch 5' adaptor carrying 12 random nucleotides introduced a unique molecular identifier onto each TCR beta cDNA molecule. At least 2.5 million CDR3-containing paired-end reads were obtained from each sample. First-strand cDNA was synthesized from all RNA with the Mint cDNA synthesis kit, primed by a TRBC-specific oligonucleotide. Following uracil-DNA glycosylase treatment, all cDNA underwent a first 18-cycle PCR with the universal primers M1SS and BC2_uni_R. The paper's processing steps were these. Each sample was normalized by randomly selecting 1 million high-quality reads, each carrying a distinct molecular identifier. Instead of being binned into consensus sequences, reads with shared molecular identifiers were discarded. MiTCR, with a Q25 quality threshold and the strictest error-elimination algorithm, was used for CDR3 identification, clonotype clustering and error correction. A nonparametric unseen species model with Euler transformation was used to estimate lower-bound total TCR beta diversity. TCRdb's own reprocessing of the public reads used fastp at Q25 and MiXCR and kept productive beta chains. Records with the same CDR3 protein are collapsed into one entry carrying the most frequent genes and DNA. TCRdb, rather than the study authors, made the V and J calls. A total of about 930,000 distinct CDR3 sequences appear in this sample, almost 30% of them only once. The ten largest clonotypes hold roughly 10% of the sample.

Overall study results and their limits: Estimates of total diversity from one million sequenced T cells were regarded as lower bounds and underestimates. Donor CMV infection status was unknown, potentially confounding age-related changes in expanded clonotypes. The long-lived group showed more naive CD4+ T cells, fewer expanded clones and increased TCR diversity than the aged group, suggesting age selection. A strong correlation was found between observed TCR beta diversity and the percentage of naive T cells measured by flow cytometry. Observed TCR beta diversity per million T cells fell roughly linearly with age, and a significant reduction was already apparent by age about 36. Conclusive comparison of naive and antigen-experienced compartments was prevented by the profiling of bulk unsorted PBMCs.

Separately, the same data were catalogued under a study of T cells of mothers and their children. As the second study states: The donors were nine systemically healthy Caucasian individuals, made up of three mothers and their six children. cDNA synthesis consumed the entire amount of extracted RNA, loaded at approximately 1.6 ug RNA in each 15 ul reaction. In the second PCR, sample barcodes and 2-4 random nucleotides were introduced via the M1S primer. Over 10 million TCR beta CDR3 reads came from each mother, compared with approximately 2.8 million reads from each child. Thymic selection shapes the output of TCR recombination in a similar way in related and unrelated pairs, and inherited differences have a minor effect. Related mother-child pairs always showed normalized repertoire overlap that was slightly higher than in unrelated mother-child pairs, though the difference was never significant. No persistent microchimeric T cell clones were detected, at a sensitivity of roughly 96 clones per million clonotypes. To look for features that set related mother-child pairs apart from unrelated individuals, the researchers ran deep NGS to compare the TCR beta repertoires of mothers and children. Mothers averaged around 40 +/- 4 years of age and children averaged around 10 +/- 4 years. After adapter ligation was performed with NEBNext reagents, the libraries were sequenced on an Illumina HiSeq 2000 with 100+100 nt paired-end reads. To prevent cross-contamination, the mother and child libraries were prepared one month apart and sequenced in separate runs. For each donor, somewhere between about 450,000 and 2,100,000 distinct TCR beta clonotypes were identified. Naive TCR beta clonotypes were estimated from low-frequency clonotypes matched to each donor's FACS-determined naive share, without sorting.

The sample comprised blood. This clonotype originated in a woman in her 40s in good health. The rearranged segments are TRBV4-3 and TRBJ1-3; no D gene can be assigned with confidence. CDR3 loop: CASSHANSGNTIYF. The DNA sequence is given as TGCGCCAGCAGCCATGCTAACTCTGGAAACACCATATATTTT.